This T cell receptor (beta chain) was obtained from a study of shared clonotypes between healthy human individuals. About this clone itself: What it binds is unknown.

The assay was run at deep level. Clones were read by immunoSEQ multiplex PCR, and TCRdb kept only the in-frame ones, dropping some. The sample records 2.3 million or so clones, 85% to 95% being singletons. Germline V lookup: CDR1 SGHKS, CDR2 YYEKEE (reference sequence). V lost 4 bases and J 4 bases, leaving 18 bases between the germline ends. The CDR3 contains 15 residues. Study observations and caveats: Naive subsets generally exceeded memory subsets in estimated richness. Represented diversity (both genetic and exposure-history) was limited by the small number of donors.

The sequence came from a man aged 18 to 30 in good health. Some clones in this sample may be carry-over from other donors' samples. The rearrangement joins TRBV5-5 to TRBJ2-7, with D tentatively TRBD2 (6 bases). Sequenced input: naive CD4+ T cells from PBMCs. Subset: CD45RA+ positively selected. Written as DNA, the CDR3 is TGTGCCAGCAGCGCTCCCCCCGGGACTCGGTACGAGCAGTACTTC. Amino acids: CASSAPPGTRYEQYF.